This record covers a single TCR beta chain. Its cognate antigen has yet to be identified. No base qualities exist here, and no much larger clone lies one base off it. The sample originates from a study of identical twins (dated by TCRdb to the mid-2010s). Turning to the overall study: To test whether fetal clonotypes persist, the study used deep sequencing on TCR alpha and beta repertoires from monozygotic twins, unrelated adults of various ages, and cord blood. To rule out contamination, replicate twin experiments were performed at different times with different library preparation protocols.

Library generation was performed with 5' RACE. The sample was run on an Illumina HiSeq 2000. Template switching added a universal primer binding site, and the final cDNA carried a unique molecular identifier that allowed TCR cDNA molecules to be counted accurately. Specific primers in the conserved constant-segment region were used to synthesize first-strand cDNA for TCR alpha and beta chains. To control for contamination, every cDNA library carried two barcodes: a SMART-Mk sample barcode plus Illumina barcodes. TruSeq adapter sequences, together with Illumina sample barcodes, were added in two successive PCR steps. The Illumina HiSeq platform was used with custom primers to sequence TCR alpha and beta cDNA libraries. Concerning the study's data processing: MiGEC processed the raw reads to extract unique molecular identifiers, while MiXCR was used to determine the CDR3 positions. Recombination models were inferred per individual with the repgenHMM and IGoR tools using an EM algorithm. The tcR package in R was used for shared clonotype analysis, with sharing normalized by the product of cloneset sizes. Out-of-frame nonproductive sequences were analyzed to study raw recombination free of thymic and clonal selection effects. In TCRdb, the public reads were trimmed at Q25 with fastp and aligned with MiXCR, with productive beta chains retained. Rows merge per CDR3 protein into single entries with the most common DNA and genes. Here the V and J calls rest on TCRdb's processing, not on the authors' analysis. Present in this sample are roughly 250,000 distinct CDR3 sequences, approximately 8% of which were seen just once. The ten largest clones take up 5.4% of the sample.

The cysteine opens and the phenylalanine closes a CDR3 of 14 amino acids. The read is trimmed to its CDR3 DNA, 42 bases read in frame from base 1. Trimming leaves V shorter by 5 bases and J shorter by 1 base, with the junction holding 1 base beyond the gene matches. CDR1 and CDR2 were assigned from the germline V gene as SGHVS and FQNEAQ. Only healthy Caucasian donors were included. The twin cohort comprised three pairs of female monozygotic twins, all aged roughly 18 to 30 years. Positive isolation kits from Invitrogen were used to isolate CD4+ and CD8+ T cell populations. Broad study findings and their caveats: In monozygotic twins, out-of-frame TCR alpha sharing was systematically underestimated by recombination models, although the models agreed with sharing between unrelated individuals. Invariant T cells such as MAIT and iNKT could partly confound zero-insertion analyses, though diverse VJ usage argued against this for most clonotypes. Compared with coincidental sharing between unrelated individuals, an excess of low generation-probability sequences was observed among out-of-frame TCR alpha sequences shared between twins. Because the same donors could not be followed over many years, conclusions were based on cross-sectional statistical analysis. Excess twin sharing in beta out-of-frame sequences was weaker because fewer shared sequences lowered the signal-to-noise ratio. Abundant cord blood beta clonotypes carried fewer insertions; young adult naive repertoires showed a weaker similar trend, while memory repertoires showed none.

Separately, the same data were catalogued under a study of yellow fever vaccine responses in identical twins. The second study reports: The authors reported that the T cell response to vaccination in identical twins appeared partly convergent and partly personalized. Focusing on identical twins, the study followed the T cell clones that responded to the vaccine, and did so with precision.

The material sequenced was CD8+ T cells sorted from blood. This receptor was taken from a woman aged 18-29 years in good health. Recombination joined TRBV7-8 with TRBJ2-5, and 10 junctional nucleotides match TRBD2. The sequenced DNA is TGTGCCAGCAGCGGACTAGCGGTCCAAGAGACCCAGTACTTC. Its translation reads: CASSGLAVQETQYF. Here the CDR3 is joined to the reference TRBV7-8 and TRBJ2-5 genes, and the full variable domain is: GAGVSQSPRYKVAKRGQDVALRCDPISGHVSLFWYQQALGQGPEFLTYFQNEAQLDKSGLPSDRFFAERPEGSVSTLKIQRTQQEDSAVYLCASSGLAVQETQYFGPGTRLLVL.